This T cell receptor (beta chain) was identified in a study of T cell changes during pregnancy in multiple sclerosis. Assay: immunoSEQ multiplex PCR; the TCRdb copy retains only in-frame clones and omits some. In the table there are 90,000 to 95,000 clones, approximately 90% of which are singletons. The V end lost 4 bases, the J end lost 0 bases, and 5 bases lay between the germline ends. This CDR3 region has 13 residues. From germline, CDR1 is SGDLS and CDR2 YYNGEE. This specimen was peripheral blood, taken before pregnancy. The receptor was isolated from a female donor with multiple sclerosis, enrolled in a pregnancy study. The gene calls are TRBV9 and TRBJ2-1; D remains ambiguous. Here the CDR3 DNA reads TGTGCCAGCAGCCCTTACTCCTACAATGAGCAGTTCTTC. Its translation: CASSPYSYNEQFF. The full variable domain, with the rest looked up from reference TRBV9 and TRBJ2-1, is DSGVTQTPKHLITATGQRVTLRCSPRSGDLSVYWYQQSLDQGLQFLIQYYNGEERAKGNILERFSAQQFPDLHSELNLSSLELGDSALYFCASSPYSYNEQFFGPGTRLTVL.